A selection of T cell receptor beta chains follows, all from one sample in a study of OX40 agonist ivuxolimab in advanced cancers. TCRdb keeps only in-frame clones here, not all; method: immunoSEQ multiplex PCR. The sample consists of 45,000 to 50,000 clones, about 88% of them appearing once. The sample in question was CD4+ or CD8+ T cells sorted from blood, obtained in a trial of the OX40 agonist ivuxolimab. The receptors shown here come from an adult with an advanced solid tumor such as melanoma, head and neck, liver or kidney cancer. Each CDR3 is given with its conserved first and last residue. The D gene is left open where the match is weak. For some rows the clone size is stated as once, few or many, or as a class when expanded; others skip it.

J gene: TRBJ2-5; V gene: TRBV18; clone size: -; D gene: TRBD1; CDR3 DNA: TGTGCCAGCTCACCCTCCAGGGGGCGAGAGACCCAGTACTTC; CDR3 protein: CASSPSRGRETQYF
J gene: TRBJ1-1; V gene: TRBV14; clone size: medium-sized; D gene: TRBD1; CDR3 DNA: TGTGCCAGCAGCCCCGGGACAGGGGAAACTGAAGCTTTCTTT; CDR3 protein: CASSPGTGETEAFF
J gene: TRBJ2-1; V gene: TRBV7-6; clone size: -; D gene: TRBD2; CDR3 DNA: TGTGCCAGCAGCCGGGCACCTAGCGGGAGTGTCGGTGAGCAGTTCTTC; CDR3 protein: CASSRAPSGSVGEQFF
J gene: TRBJ1-5; V gene: TRBV11-2; clone size: -; D gene: -; CDR3 DNA: TGTGCCAGCAGCTTAGGTGTAGGGAATGATCAGCCCCAGCATTTT; CDR3 protein: CASSLGVGNDQPQHF
J gene: TRBJ2-5; V gene: TRBV7-6; clone size: -; D gene: -; CDR3 DNA: TGTGCCAGCAGCCCGGGGCTAGCTGGGACCCAGTACTTC; CDR3 protein: CASSPGLAGTQYF
J gene: TRBJ1-4; V gene: TRBV27; clone size: once; D gene: TRBD1; CDR3 DNA: TGTGCCAGCAGTTTATCCCGGACAGGGGGCCAGGAAAAACTGTTTTTT; CDR3 protein: CASSLSRTGGQEKLFF
J gene: TRBJ2-1; V gene: TRBV18; clone size: -; D gene: -; CDR3 DNA: TGTGCCAGCTCCTGGGTTGATGAGCAGTTCTTC; CDR3 protein: CASSWVDEQFF
J gene: TRBJ2-2; V gene: TRBV5-4; clone size: -; D gene: TRBD2; CDR3 DNA: TGTGCCAGCAGCTTTGGGGAGCGGGAGGCCGGGGAGCTGTTTTTT; CDR3 protein: CASSFGEREAGELFF
J gene: TRBJ1-3; V gene: TRBV28; clone size: -; D gene: -; CDR3 DNA: TGTGCCAGCAGTTTAAGGTATCCCTCTGGAAACACCATATATTTT; CDR3 protein: CASSLRYPSGNTIYF
J gene: TRBJ2-1; V gene: TRBV6-1; clone size: -; D gene: -; CDR3 DNA: TGTGCCAGCAGTAGGGAAGGACCCCCCTACAATGAGCAGTTCTTC; CDR3 protein: CASSREGPPYNEQFF
J gene: TRBJ1-2; V gene: TRBV27; clone size: -; D gene: TRBD1; CDR3 DNA: TGTGCCAGCAGGCAACAATCAGGGGGGGGCTACACCTTC; CDR3 protein: CASRQQSGGGYTF